This T cell receptor beta chain was recovered during a study of T-cell reconstitution after alpha-beta-depleted transplantation in children. Germline CDR1 reads DFQATT; CDR2 reads SNEGSKA (reference sequence). CDR3 length: 14 amino acids. V was clipped by 3 bases and J by 8 bases; unmatched bases: 9. Researchers prepared the TCRbeta library using unique molecular identifiers, the study reports. From the PCR reads, TCRdb called clonotypes with MiXCR, one entry per CDR3 protein. The data hold some 530,000 distinct CDR3 sequences, with about an eighth observed a single time. The V and J genes are TRBV20-1 and TRBJ2-4; 8 nucleotides align to TRBD2. Sequencing was performed on PBMCs from the stem cell graft donor, taken from the stem cell graft. This receptor was identified in a human donor who donated a stem cell graft to a child with combined immunodeficiency. This CDR3 is CSARPGGVIDIQYF. CDR3 in DNA: TGCAGTGCTAGGCCCGGGGGGGTTATTGACATTCAGTACTTC.